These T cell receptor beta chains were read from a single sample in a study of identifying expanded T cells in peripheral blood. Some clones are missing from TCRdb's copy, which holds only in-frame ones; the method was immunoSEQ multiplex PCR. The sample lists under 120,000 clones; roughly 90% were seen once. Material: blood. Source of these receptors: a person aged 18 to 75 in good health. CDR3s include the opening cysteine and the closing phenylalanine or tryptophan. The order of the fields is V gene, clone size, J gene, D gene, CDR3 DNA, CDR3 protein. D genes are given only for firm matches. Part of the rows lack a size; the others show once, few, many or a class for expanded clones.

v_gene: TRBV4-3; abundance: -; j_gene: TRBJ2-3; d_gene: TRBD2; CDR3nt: TGCGCCAGCAGCCAGGCAATAGCGGGGGGGCGGGATACGCAGTATTTT; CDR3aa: CASSQAIAGGRDTQYF
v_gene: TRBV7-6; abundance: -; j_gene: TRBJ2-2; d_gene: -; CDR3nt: TGTGCCAGCAGCGCTGGGCCCTACACCGGGGAGCTGTTTTTT; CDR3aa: CASSAGPYTGELFF
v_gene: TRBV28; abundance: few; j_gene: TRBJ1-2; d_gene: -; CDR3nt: TGTGCCAGCAGTCCGTACGGGAGCGGAGACTATGGCTACACCTTC; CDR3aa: CASSPYGSGDYGYTF
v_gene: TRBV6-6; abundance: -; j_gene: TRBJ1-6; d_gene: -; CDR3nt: TGTGCCAGCATTCAGGGGTCTGGTTCACCCCTCCACTTT; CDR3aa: CASIQGSGSPLHF
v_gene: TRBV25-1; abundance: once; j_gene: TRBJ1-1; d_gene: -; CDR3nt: TGTGCCAGCAGTGAGGGGGCTCGGAGAGCTTTCTTT; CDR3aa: CASSEGARRAFF
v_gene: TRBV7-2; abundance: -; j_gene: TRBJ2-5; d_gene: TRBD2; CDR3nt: TGTGCCAGCAGCGCTAGGTCGCTAGCGGGTAGGGAGACCCAGTACTTC; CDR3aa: CASSARSLAGRETQYF
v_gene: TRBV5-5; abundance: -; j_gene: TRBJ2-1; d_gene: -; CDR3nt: TGTGCCAGCAGCTTATCGGCGGGGGCGAACAATGAGCAGTTCTTC; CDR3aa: CASSLSAGANNEQFF
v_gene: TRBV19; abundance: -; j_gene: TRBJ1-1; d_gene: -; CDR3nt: TGTGCCGGGGTTATCGGTATCACTGAAGCTTTCTTT; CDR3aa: CAGVIGITEAFF
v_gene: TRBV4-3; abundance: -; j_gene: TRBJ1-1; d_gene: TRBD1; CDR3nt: TGCGCCAGCAGCCAAGCGCCAGCAGGGGGGGGGTCTGAAGCTTTCTTT; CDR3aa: CASSQAPAGGGSEAFF
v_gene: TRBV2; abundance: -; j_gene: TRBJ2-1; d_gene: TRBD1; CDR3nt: TGTGCCAGCATACACAGCGACAGGGGGTGGGGGAATGAGCAGTTCTTC; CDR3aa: CASIHSDRGWGNEQFF
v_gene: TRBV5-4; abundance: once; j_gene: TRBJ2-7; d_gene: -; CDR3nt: TGTGCCAGCAGCTTAGGCAGGGAGAGGGAGCAGTACTTC; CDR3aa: CASSLGREREQYF
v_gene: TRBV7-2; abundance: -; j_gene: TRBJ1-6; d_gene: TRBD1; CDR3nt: TGTGCCAGCAGCTTATTGGGACAGGCGAGCTCCTATAATTCACCCCTCCACTTT; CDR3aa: CASSLLGQASSYNSPLHF
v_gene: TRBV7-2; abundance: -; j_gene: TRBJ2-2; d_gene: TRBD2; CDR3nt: TGTGCCAGCAGCTGGCTAGCGGGGGGGCTCACCGGGGAGCTGTTTTTT; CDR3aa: CASSWLAGGLTGELFF
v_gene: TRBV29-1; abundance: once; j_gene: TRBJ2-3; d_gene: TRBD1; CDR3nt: TGCAGCGTTGTTCAGGGGGCAAGCACAGATACGCAGTATTTT; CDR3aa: CSVVQGASTDTQYF
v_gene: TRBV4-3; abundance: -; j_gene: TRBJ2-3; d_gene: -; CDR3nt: TGCGCCAGCAGCCCCGGAAGCTTTAGCACAGATACGCAGTATTTT; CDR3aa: CASSPGSFSTDTQYF
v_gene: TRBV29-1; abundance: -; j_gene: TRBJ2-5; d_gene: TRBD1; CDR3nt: TGCAGCGACCTGGACAGGGGGACTCAAGAGACCCAGTACTTC; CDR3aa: CSDLDRGTQETQYF
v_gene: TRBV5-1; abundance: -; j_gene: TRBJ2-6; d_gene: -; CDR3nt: TGCGCCAGCAGCTTGATAAGCGGTGGGGCCAACGTCCTGACTTTC; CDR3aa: CASSLISGGANVLTF
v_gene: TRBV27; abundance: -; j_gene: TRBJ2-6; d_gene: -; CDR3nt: TGTGCCAGCAGTTTATTTTTCGTGGCCTCTGGGGCCAACGTCCTGACTTTC; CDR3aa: CASSLFFVASGANVLTF
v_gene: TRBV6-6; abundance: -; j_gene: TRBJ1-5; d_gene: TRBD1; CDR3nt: TGTGCCAGCCGGACAGGGTTCGGTCAGCCCCAGCATTTT; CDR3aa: CASRTGFGQPQHF
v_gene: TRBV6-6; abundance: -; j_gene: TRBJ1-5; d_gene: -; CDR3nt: TGTGCCAGCACCGTCACCCGTGGGGTATATCAGGCCCAGCATTTT; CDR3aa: CASTVTRGVYQAQHF
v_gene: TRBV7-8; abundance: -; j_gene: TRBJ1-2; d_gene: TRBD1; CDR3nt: TGTGCCAGCAGCCCAGGGACAGGGAGCCGCGGAGGCTACACCTTC; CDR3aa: CASSPGTGSRGGYTF
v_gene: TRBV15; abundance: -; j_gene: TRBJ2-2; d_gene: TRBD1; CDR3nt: TGTGCCACCAGGAGTATACCGGGACAGGGGGCCGGGGAGCTGTTTTTT; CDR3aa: CATRSIPGQGAGELFF
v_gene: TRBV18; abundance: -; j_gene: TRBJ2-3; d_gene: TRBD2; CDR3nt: TGTGCCAGCTCGCCCCTTTCCGGGGGGGCCATGGATACGCAGTATTTT; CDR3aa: CASSPLSGGAMDTQYF
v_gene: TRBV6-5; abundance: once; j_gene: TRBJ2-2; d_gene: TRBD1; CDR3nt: TGTGCCAGCGGTTACTCCGGGACAGGGAGAGGTGGGGAGCTGTTTTTT; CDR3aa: CASGYSGTGRGGELFF
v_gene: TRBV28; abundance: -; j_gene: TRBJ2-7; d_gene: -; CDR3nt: TGTGCCAGCAGTTTTGGGGATGGCTACGAGCAGTACTTC; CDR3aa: CASSFGDGYEQYF